This T cell receptor beta chain stems from a study of blood T cell repertoires in COVID-19. Overall study: PBMCs, B-cell-depleted T cells, or T cells were the source of the cDNA or gDNA that made up the material.

The junction had 6 bases not matched to a gene; V was cut back by 2 bases and J by 8 bases. This CDR3 spans 15 amino acids. Germline CDR1 is SEHNR and CDR2 is FQNEAQ (reference sequence). Authors' data handling: The assay estimated nucleated cells by amplifying reference gene primers. TCRdb's table, derived via immunoSEQ multiplex PCR, lists solely in-frame clones and lacks some. V, J and clone size are taken as reported in that table, and D and trimming were inferred from the DNA itself. The repertoire consists of 60,000 to 85,000 clones, with about four fifths occurring once and the leading ten covering roughly a sixth.

The TCR was taken from a human donor in a cohort sampled during active COVID-19. Material: peripheral blood. The chain couples TRBV7-9 to TRBJ2-1; 10 bases align to TRBD2. The chain's CDR3 is CASSLSLAGVYEQFF. In nucleotides, the CDR3 is TGTGCCAGCAGCTTATCGCTAGCGGGAGTATATGAGCAGTTCTTC. Combining the CDR3 with reference TRBV7-9 and TRBJ2-1 gives the whole variable domain DTGVSQNPRHKITKRGQNVTFRCDPISEHNRLYWYRQTLGQGPEFLTYFQNEAQLEKSRLLSDRFSAERPKGSFSTLEIQRTEQGDSAMYLCASSLSLAGVYEQFFGPGTRLTVL.